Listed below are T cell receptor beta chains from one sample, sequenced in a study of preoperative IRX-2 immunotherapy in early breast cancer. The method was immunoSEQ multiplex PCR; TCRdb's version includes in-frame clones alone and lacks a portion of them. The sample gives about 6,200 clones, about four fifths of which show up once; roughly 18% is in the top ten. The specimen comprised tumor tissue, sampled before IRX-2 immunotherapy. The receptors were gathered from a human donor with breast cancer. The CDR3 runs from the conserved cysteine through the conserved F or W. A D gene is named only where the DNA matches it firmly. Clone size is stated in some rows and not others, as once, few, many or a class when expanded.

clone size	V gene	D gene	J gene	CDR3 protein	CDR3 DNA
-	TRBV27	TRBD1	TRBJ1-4	CASSDRGGAEKLFF	TGTGCCAGCAGCGACAGGGGAGGCGCTGAAAAACTGTTTTTT
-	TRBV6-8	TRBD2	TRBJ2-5	CASSYRTAGGQETQYF	TGTGCCAGCAGTTACAGAACAGCGGGGGGACAAGAGACCCAGTACTTC
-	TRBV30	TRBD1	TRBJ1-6	CAWKGAGNSPLHF	TGTGCCTGGAAGGGGGCTGGTAATTCACCCCTCCACTTT
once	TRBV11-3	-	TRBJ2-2	CASSLNPRTGELFF	TGTGCCAGCAGCTTAAACCCCAGGACCGGGGAGCTGTTTTTT
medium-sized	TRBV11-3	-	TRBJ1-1	CASSSRPVNTEAFF	TGTGCCAGCAGCTCCCGGCCGGTGAACACTGAAGCTTTCTTT
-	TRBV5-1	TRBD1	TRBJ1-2	CASSPQDRGEGYTF	TGCGCCAGCAGTCCTCAAGACAGGGGAGAGGGCTACACCTTC
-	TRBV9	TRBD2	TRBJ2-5	CASRGRNLAGEETQYF	TGTGCCAGCAGAGGCCGAAATCTAGCGGGGGAAGAGACCCAGTACTTC
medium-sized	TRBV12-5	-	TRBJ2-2	CATHPAAGHVPWELFF	TGTGCCACACACCCTGCAGCTGGCCATGTACCGTGGGAGCTGTTTTTT
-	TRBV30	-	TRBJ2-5	CAWSVGAGLQETQYF	TGTGCCTGGAGTGTAGGGGCGGGGCTCCAAGAGACCCAGTACTTC
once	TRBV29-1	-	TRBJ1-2	CSVEVDTSNYGYTF	TGCAGCGTTGAGGTAGACACCTCTAACTATGGCTACACCTTC
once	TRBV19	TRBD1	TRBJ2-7	CASSITITGGIYEQYF	TGTGCCAGTAGTATTACCATAACAGGGGGCATCTACGAGCAGTACTTC
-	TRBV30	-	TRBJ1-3	CACDRRSSGNTIYF	TGTGCCTGTGACCGAAGAAGCTCTGGAAACACCATATATTTT
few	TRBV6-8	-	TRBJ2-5	CASSPGAETQYF	TGTGCCAGCAGTCCAGGGGCAGAGACCCAGTACTTC
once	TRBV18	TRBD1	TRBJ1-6	CASSPRTGGYNSPLHF	TGTGCCAGCTCACCAAGGACAGGGGGCTATAATTCACCCCTCCACTTT
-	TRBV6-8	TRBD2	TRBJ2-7	CASSRTSGVVYEQYF	TGTGCCAGCAGTCGTACTAGCGGGGTAGTCTACGAGCAGTACTTC
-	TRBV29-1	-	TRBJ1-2	CSVDSMDRQYYGYTF	TGCAGCGTGGATTCGATGGACCGACAGTACTATGGCTACACCTTC
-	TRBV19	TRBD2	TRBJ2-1	CASSSGGTNNEQFF	TGTGCCAGTTCTAGCGGGGGGACAAACAATGAGCAGTTCTTC
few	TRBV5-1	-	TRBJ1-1	CASSFRGQVNTEAFF	TGCGCCAGCAGCTTCAGGGGCCAAGTGAACACTGAAGCTTTCTTT
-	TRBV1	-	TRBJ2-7	CASSQDSTGSYEQYF	TGCGCCAGCAGCCAAGATAGCACAGGGTCCTACGAGCAGTACTTC
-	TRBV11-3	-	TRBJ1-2	CASSFRQFLASWGYTF	TGTGCCAGCAGCTTCCGACAGTTTTTAGCTTCTTGGGGCTACACCTTC
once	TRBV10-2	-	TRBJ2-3	CASRGGGAADTQYF	TGCGCCAGCAGAGGTGGGGGGGCAGCAGATACGCAGTATTTT
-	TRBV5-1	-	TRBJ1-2	CASSPRPGEARGYTF	TGCGCCAGCAGCCCCCGACCGGGCGAGGCCCGCGGCTACACCTTC
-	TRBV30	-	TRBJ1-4	CAWSLGAGVNEKLFF	TGTGCCTGGAGTCTGGGGGCCGGGGTTAATGAAAAACTGTTTTTT
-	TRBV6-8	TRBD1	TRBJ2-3	CASSYGQGARVADTQYF	TGTGCCAGCAGTTACGGACAGGGGGCAAGGGTCGCAGATACGCAGTATTTT
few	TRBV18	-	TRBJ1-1	CASSPLRGQGNTEAFF	TGTGCCAGCTCACCACTTCGGGGGCAGGGGAACACTGAAGCTTTCTTT
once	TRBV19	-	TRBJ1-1	CASLKQGTEAFF	TGTGCCAGCCTCAAACAGGGCACTGAAGCTTTCTTT
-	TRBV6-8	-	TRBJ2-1	CASSYSLGTYNEQFF	TGTGCCAGCAGTTACTCGTTAGGGACCTACAATGAGCAGTTCTTC
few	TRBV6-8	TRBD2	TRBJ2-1	CASSYWSGGSYNEQFF	TGTGCCAGCAGTTACTGGAGCGGGGGCTCCTACAATGAGCAGTTCTTC
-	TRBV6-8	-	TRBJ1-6	CASSGSYNSPLHF	TGTGCCAGCAGTGGGAGTTATAATTCACCCCTCCACTTT
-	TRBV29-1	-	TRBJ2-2	CSVGTANTGELFF	TGCAGCGTTGGGACGGCGAACACCGGGGAGCTGTTTTTT